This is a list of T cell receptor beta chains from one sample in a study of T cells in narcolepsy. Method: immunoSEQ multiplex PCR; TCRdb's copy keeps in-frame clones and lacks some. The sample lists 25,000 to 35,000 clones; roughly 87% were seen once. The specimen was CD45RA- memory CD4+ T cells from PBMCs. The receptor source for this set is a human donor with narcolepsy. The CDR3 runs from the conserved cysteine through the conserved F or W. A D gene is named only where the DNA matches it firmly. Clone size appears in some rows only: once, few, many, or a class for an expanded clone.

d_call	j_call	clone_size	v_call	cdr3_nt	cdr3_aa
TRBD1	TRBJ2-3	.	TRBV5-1	TGCGCCAGCAGCTTAACCGGGACAGCAACAGATACGCAGTATTTT	CASSLTGTATDTQYF
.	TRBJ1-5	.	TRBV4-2	TGTGCCAGCAGCCAAGATAAAGGGGGTGGCCAAAATCAGCCCCAGCATTTT	CASSQDKGGGQNQPQHF
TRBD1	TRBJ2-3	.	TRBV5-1	TGCGCCAGCAGCTTGGACAGGGGAACAGATACGCAGTATTTT	CASSLDRGTDTQYF
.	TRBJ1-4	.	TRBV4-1	TGCGCCAGCAGCCAAGTGGGACGCGATGAAAAACTGTTTTTT	CASSQVGRDEKLFF
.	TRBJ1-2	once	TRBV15	TGTGCTACCAGCAGAGATCTGGCGAGGGGTACGCCTGGGGGCTACACCTTC	CATSRDLARGTPGGYTF
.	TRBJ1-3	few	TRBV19	TGTGCCAGTAGCCCGTGGGGAAACACCATATATTTT	CASSPWGNTIYF
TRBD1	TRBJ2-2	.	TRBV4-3	TGCGCCAGCAGCCACATAACAGGGGTGGGCGGGGAGCTGTTTTTT	CASSHITGVGGELFF
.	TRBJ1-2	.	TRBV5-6	TGTGCCAGCAGCTTCTTGGGACCGGAAGAGGCTAACTATGGCTACACCTTC	CASSFLGPEEANYGYTF
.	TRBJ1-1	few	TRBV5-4	TGTGCCAGCAGCTTACCCGACAGTTACACTGAAGCTTTCTTT	CASSLPDSYTEAFF
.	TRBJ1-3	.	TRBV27	TGTGCCAGCAGTTTAAGTGCAGGGCAACCCGGAAACACCATATATTTT	CASSLSAGQPGNTIYF
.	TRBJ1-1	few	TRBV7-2	TGTGCCAGCAGCTCCCGGGCGGCGAACACTGAAGCTTTCTTT	CASSSRAANTEAFF
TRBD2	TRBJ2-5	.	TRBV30	TGTGCCTGGAGTACTGGGCGGGGGGGCCTACAAGAGACCCAGTACTTC	CAWSTGRGGLQETQYF
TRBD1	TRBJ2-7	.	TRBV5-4	TGTGCCAGCAGCCAGGGACAGTCCCCCGACGAGCAGTACTTC	CASSQGQSPDEQYF
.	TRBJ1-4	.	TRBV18	TGTGCCAGCTCACCCCAGGAAGGGTCGGCAACTAATGAAAAACTGTTTTTT	CASSPQEGSATNEKLFF
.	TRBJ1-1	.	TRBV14	TGTGCCAGCAGCCCACAGGGAGGCACTGAAGCTTTCTTT	CASSPQGGTEAFF
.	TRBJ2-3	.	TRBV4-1	TGCGCCAGCAGCCAAGAGCCACCGGGCGGAACTAGCACAGATACGCAGTATTTT	CASSQEPPGGTSTDTQYF
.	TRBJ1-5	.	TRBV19	TGTGCCAGTAGACAGGGCAATCAGCCCCAGCATTTT	CASRQGNQPQHF
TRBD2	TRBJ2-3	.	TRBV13	TGTGCCAGCAGCCTGTCGGGACTAGCGGGGGGAGATACGCAGTATTTT	CASSLSGLAGGDTQYF
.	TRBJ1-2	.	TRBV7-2	TGTGCCAGCAGCTTAGAAGGCTATGGCTACACCTTC	CASSLEGYGYTF
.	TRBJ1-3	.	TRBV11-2	TGTGCCAGCAGCCGGACAGTCACCTCTGGAAACACCATATATTTT	CASSRTVTSGNTIYF
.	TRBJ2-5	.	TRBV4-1	TGCGCCAGCAGCCAAGTTGTCGGGGTAGAGACCCAGTACTTC	CASSQVVGVETQYF
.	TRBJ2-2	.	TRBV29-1	TGCAGCGTTGTAGGGAGCGGGGGGGAGCTGTTTTTT	CSVVGSGGELFF
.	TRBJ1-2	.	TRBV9	TGTGCCAGCAGCGTCGGACAGCACATCTTAAACTATGGCTACACCTTC	CASSVGQHILNYGYTF
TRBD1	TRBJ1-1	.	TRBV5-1	TGCGCCAGCGGCAAAGGACAGGGTCGGACTGAAGCTTTCTTT	CASGKGQGRTEAFF
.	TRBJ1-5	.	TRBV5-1	TGCGCCAGCAGCTTGAAGGGGGGCATGAATCAGCCCCAGCATTTT	CASSLKGGMNQPQHF
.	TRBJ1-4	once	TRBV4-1	TGCGCCAGCAGCCAAGATCAGTCAGGGTGGGGTGAAAAACTGTTTTTT	CASSQDQSGWGEKLFF
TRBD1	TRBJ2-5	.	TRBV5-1	TGCGCCAGCAGCTTGGGCGTACAGGGGTTAGAGACCCAGTACTTC	CASSLGVQGLETQYF
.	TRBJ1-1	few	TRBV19	TGTGCCAGTAGTGCCAATTTGGGCACTGAAGCTTTCTTT	CASSANLGTEAFF
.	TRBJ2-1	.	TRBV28	TGTGCCAGCAGTTTTGAAAGCTCCTACAATGAGCAGTTCTTC	CASSFESSYNEQFF
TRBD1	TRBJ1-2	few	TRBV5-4	TGTGCCAGCAGCTACAGACAGGGAGGGAATGGCTACACCTTC	CASSYRQGGNGYTF
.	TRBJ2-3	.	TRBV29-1	TGCAGCGTTGAAAGGGATACAGATACGCAGTATTTT	CSVERDTDTQYF
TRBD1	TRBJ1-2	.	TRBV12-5	TGTGCTAGTGGCGCAGTCCGGGACAGCGGGCACTTGGTTTATGGCTACACCTTC	CASGAVRDSGHLVYGYTF
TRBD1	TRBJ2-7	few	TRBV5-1	TGCGCCAGCACCCTGGGACAGGGATACTACGAGCAGTACTTC	CASTLGQGYYEQYF
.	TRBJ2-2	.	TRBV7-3	TGTGCCAGCCGCGGGGCCCTCGGGAACACCGGGGAGCTGTTTTTT	CASRGALGNTGELFF
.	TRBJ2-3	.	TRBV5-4	TGTGCCAGCAGCTTTCTAGATACGCAGTATTTT	CASSFLDTQYF
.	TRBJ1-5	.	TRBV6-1	TGTGCCAGCAATCCTCAAAATAGCAATCAGCCCCAGCATTTT	CASNPQNSNQPQHF
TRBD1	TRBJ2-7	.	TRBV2	TGTGCCAGCAGTCCGGACAGGGCGACCTACTACGAGCAGTACTTC	CASSPDRATYYEQYF
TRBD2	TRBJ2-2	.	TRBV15	TGTGCCACCAGCAGAGTAGCGGGGGAGGCCGGGGAGCTGTTTTTT	CATSRVAGEAGELFF
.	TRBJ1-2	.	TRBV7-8	TGTGCCAGCAGCTCGCGGGAGGGGGACTATGGCTACACCTTC	CASSSREGDYGYTF
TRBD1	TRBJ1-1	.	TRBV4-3	TGCGCCAGCAGCCTCTCAACCGGACAGGCAAACACTGAAGCTTTCTTT	CASSLSTGQANTEAFF
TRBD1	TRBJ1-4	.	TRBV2	TGTGCCAGCAGTGTCGGGGCGACAGGGACTAATGAAAAACTGTTTTTT	CASSVGATGTNEKLFF
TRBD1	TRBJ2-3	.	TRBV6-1	TGTGCCAGCAGTGGGACAGGGGATTTGGCAGATACGCAGTATTTT	CASSGTGDLADTQYF
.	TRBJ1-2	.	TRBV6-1	TGTGCCAGCAGTGAGGTTTTGCGAGGGGTTGGGAGGCCTAACTATGGCTACACCTTC	CASSEVLRGVGRPNYGYTF
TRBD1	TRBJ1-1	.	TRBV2	TGTGCCAGCAGCCCGGGACAGGGGGGCTCTGAAGCTTTCTTT	CASSPGQGGSEAFF
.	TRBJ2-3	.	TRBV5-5	TGTGCCAGCAGCCCGCTGACTCTGGGCACAGATACGCAGTATTTT	CASSPLTLGTDTQYF
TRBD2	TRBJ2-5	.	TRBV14	TGTGCCAGCAGCCCCCACGGGGCTGGGAGGGAAGAGACCCAGTACTTC	CASSPHGAGREETQYF
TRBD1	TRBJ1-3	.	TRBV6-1	TGTGCCAGCAGTGAAAGGACAGGGGGCAATGGAAACACCATATATTTT	CASSERTGGNGNTIYF
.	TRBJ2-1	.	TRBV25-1	TGTGCCAGCAGTGTCGGGAGCTCCTACAATGAGCAGTTCTTC	CASSVGSSYNEQFF
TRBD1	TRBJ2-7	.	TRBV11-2	TGTGCCAGCAGCTTAGCCCCAGACAGGGGGACCTACGAGCAGTACTTC	CASSLAPDRGTYEQYF
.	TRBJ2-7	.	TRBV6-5	TGTGCCAGCAGTTACTCGAATCGGCAGTCCGGGCAGTACTTC	CASSYSNRQSGQYF
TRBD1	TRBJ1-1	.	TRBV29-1	TGCAGCGGTGATAAGAGGGGGCGGAACACTGAAGCTTTCTTT	CSGDKRGRNTEAFF
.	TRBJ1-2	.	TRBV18	TGTGCCAGCTCACCTTTGGGATCTTTCCACTCTTTTTATGGCTACACCTTC	CASSPLGSFHSFYGYTF
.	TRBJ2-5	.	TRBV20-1	TGCAGTGCCCTTTTAGGGACCCAGTACTTC	CSALLGTQYF
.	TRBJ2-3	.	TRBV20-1	TGCAGTGCTAGGTGGGACCCGGAGCAGTATTTT	CSARWDPEQYF
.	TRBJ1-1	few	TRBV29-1	TGCAGCGTTGACAGAGAGGCTTTCTTT	CSVDREAFF